This TCR beta chain stems from a study of blood T cell repertoires in COVID-19. This clone was seen a handful of times. Using immunoSEQ multiplex PCR, the repertoire was profiled, and TCRdb retains in-frame clones only, with some absent. The table has approximately 300,000 clones, around 84% seen once; the top ten hold around 4%. Germline V gene lookup returns CDR1 SGHDN and CDR2 FVKESK. The CDR3 loop spans 14 amino acids. Between the trimmed V and J ends, which lost 0 bases and 7 bases, there was a span of 10 bases. The specimen was PBMCs or T cells enriched from blood (not recorded which). The chain has TRBV14 and TRBJ2-1; no clear D. The sequence was obtained from a man aged 25 to 45 who had recovered from COVID-19. The CDR3 region is CASSQDLVVNEQFF. CDR3 coding DNA: TGTGCCAGCAGCCAAGATCTGGTAGTAAATGAGCAGTTCTTC.